These T cell receptor beta chains were read from a single sample in a study. MiXCR, applied by TCRdb to the 5' RACE reads, yields one record per CDR3 protein. This sample carries tens of thousands of distinct CDR3 sequences, over 25% of them seen once, and the ten largest clones take under 5%. The sample consisted of tumor-infiltrating memory CD4+ T cells sorted from the breast tumor. The receptors were sampled from a female donor with breast cancer. The CDR3 runs from the conserved cysteine through the conserved F or W. Each record gives: V gene, CDR3 protein.

TRBV7-9,CASSLVGELYNEQFF
TRBV24-1,CATSDRRLADLPHTQYF
TRBV10-3,CAISEVPTYEQYF
TRBV12-3/TRBV12-4,CASSLRLAGVTDTQYF
TRBV24-1,CATRGLGTGLEETQYF
TRBV6-6,CASSFSGAHQPQHF
TRBV9,CASSVEGLNEQFF
TRBV9,CASSDGGTGSTDTQYF
TRBV6-5,CASRKGGRNAFF
TRBV28,CASSNWGRASTGELFF
TRBV4-1,CASSQLQGREQYF
TRBV20-1,CSASSSVGEQYF
TRBV4-2,CASSQHLGQLNTEAFF
TRBV13,CASSLVRRSTDTQYF
TRBV6-9,CASSTQAGTSGSYEQYF
TRBV7-2,CASSPAILAGGPYEQYF
TRBV7-6,CASSLGGVGLGEKLFF
TRBV9,CASSLRLETQYF
TRBV4-3,CASSPGHEQFF
TRBV20-1,CSARPRQGGGQPQHF
TRBV5-6,CASSLGSFRNEQFF
TRBV28,CASSIWGRGSYEQYF
TRBV9,CASSGTGGLYGYTF
TRBV7-9,CASSRKTGNEQYF
TRBV4-3,CASSQVRGQGDTGELFF